The following is a T cell receptor beta chain sequence with its context. Researchers report isolating at least 6 million PBMCs per sample. This sample stems from a study of blood T cells in healthy people across ages. Next came a second PCR, run for roughly 7 to 12 cycles, which used a sample-barcoded 5' primer along with a J-beta primer mix. Unique molecular identifiers of 12 random nucleotides labeled each cDNA. Researchers report that each sample yielded at least 2.5 million CDR3-containing paired-end reads. One entry per CDR3 protein results from TCRdb running MiXCR on the 5' RACE reads. The sample has about a million distinct CDR3 sequences; roughly 43% are singletons. Germline CDR1 and CDR2: MGHRA and YSYEKL. V was clipped by 0 bases and J by 0 bases, with 14 bases between them. The CDR3 sequence is 18 residues long.

This TCR was recovered from a young man in good health. Sequencing was performed on blood. The chain has TRBV4-1 and TRBJ1-4; perhaps TRBD1 as D (6 bases). CDR3 sequence reads: CASSQDPGQFTTNEKLFF. For the CDR3, the DNA is TGCGCCAGCAGCCAAGACCCCGGACAGTTCACAACTAATGAAAAACTGTTTTTT.